The clone carrying this TCR beta chain was seen a few times. Its matching antigen is unknown. This specimen comes from a study of beta chain features in type 1 diabetes. Isolated RNA was reverse transcribed in full, so expressed TCRB transcripts were sequenced. Sequenced by immunoSEQ multiplex PCR; TCRdb stores in-frame clones only, minus some. The repertoire holds a few hundred thousand clones, with around 24% as singletons. Broader study findings: A PCR bias possibly favoring shorter templates would apply equally to patients and controls. Moderate but significant shortening of TCRB CDR3s was recorded in all four CD4+ subsets from Type 1 diabetes patients.

This receptor was identified in a woman in her 30s with type 1 diabetes. Input material: naive CD4+ T cells from blood.

The CDR3 protein is CASSRQRNTEAFF. For the CDR3, the DNA is TGTGCCAGCAGCCGACAAAGGAACACTGAAGCTTTCTTT. The chain uses TRBV7-2 and TRBJ1-1; D not resolved. The CDR3 extends over 13 amino acids. V gave up 5 bases and J gave up 1 base, with 8 bases separating them. CDR1 is SGHTA and CDR2 is FQGNSA in the germline V gene. Full variable domain (remainder filled in from reference TRBV7-2 and TRBJ1-1): GAGVSQSPSNKVTEKGKDVELRCDPISGHTALYWYRQSLGQGLEFLIYFQGNSAPDKSGLPSDRFSAERTGGSVSTLTIQRTQQEDSAVYLCASSRQRNTEAFFGQGTRLTVV.